Shown below are 22 T cell receptor beta chains from a single sample sequenced in a study of technical replicates of blood from several donors. The repertoire was sequenced with immunoSEQ multiplex PCR; TCRdb's copy has only in-frame clones and lacks some. The sample yields 11,000 to 15,000 clones, approximately 86% seen once. Material for sequencing was PBMCs. These receptors originate from a human donor in good health.

This clone has more than one count but fewer than ten. V and J are TRBV19 and TRBJ2-3, with 9 bases lining up with TRBD2. CDR3 length: 17 residues. With 0 bases clipped from V and 2 bases from J, the junction kept 6 bases outside the gene matches. Germline V gene lookup returns CDR1 LNHDA and CDR2 SQIVND (reference sequence). The CDR3 DNA is TGTGCCAGTAGTATAGATCGGGGGACTAGCTCCACAGATACGCAGTATTTT. Translated, it gives CASSIDRGTSSTDTQYF.

The genes are TRBV28 and TRBJ2-7, with 12 bases lining up with TRBD1. CDR1 is MDHEN and CDR2 is SYDVKM in the germline V gene. The CDR3 has 14 residues. V dropped 6 bases and J dropped 4; count of bases not matched to a gene: 4. The CDR3 sequence is CASRTGQGAYEQYF. The CDR3 nucleotides are TGTGCCAGCAGAACGGGACAGGGGGCTTACGAGCAGTACTTC. The variable domain in full, completed from reference TRBV28 and TRBJ2-7, reads DVKVTQSSRYLVKRTGEKVFLECVQDMDHENMFWYRQDPGLGLRLIYFSYDVKMKEKGDIPEGYSVSREKKERFSLILESASTNQTSMYLCASRTGQGAYEQYFGPGTRLTVT.

The chain uses TRBV4-2 and TRBJ2-1; TRBD2 agrees at 10 bases. Per germline, CDR1 LGHNA and CDR2 YNFKEQ. V gave up 0 bases and J gave up 9 bases; unmatched junction bases: 8. The CDR3 runs to 16 residues. As DNA, the CDR3 is TGTGCCAGCAGCCAAGATGGGTCTAGCGGGAGCAGTGAGCAGTTCTTC. It is translated as CASSQDGSSGSSEQFF.

The CDR3 DNA follows: TGTGCCAGCAGCTTATGGACAGGGGGGGCGATTCAGCCCCAGCATTTT. Its protein is CASSLWTGGAIQPQHF. The chain employs TRBV5-6 and TRBJ1-5; 10 positions match TRBD1. J was trimmed by 6 bases and V by 2 bases; bases with no gene match: 8. This CDR3 has 16 residues. Germline CDR1 SGHDT, CDR2 YYEEEE.

The V and J genes are TRBV5-1 and TRBJ2-1; D uncertain. The V gene's germline CDR1 is SGHRS and CDR2 YFSETQ. Trimming left V 4 bases short and J 6 bases short, with 14 bases between. The CDR3 totals 14 residues. Written as DNA, the CDR3 is TGCGCCAGCAGCGCCCTGACTTTATCCAATGAGCAGTTCTTC. This translates into CASSALTLSNEQFF.

This clone occurred once. V and J are TRBV6-1 and TRBJ1-2, with D possibly TRBD1 on 5 matching bases. The V end lost 6 bases, the J end lost 5 bases, and 10 bases lay between the germline ends. CDR1 and CDR2 (germline): MNHNS, SASEGT. This CDR3 spans 12 amino acids. CDR3 residues: CASRGEEYGYTF. DNA for the CDR3: TGTGCCAGCAGGGGGGAGGAGTATGGCTACACCTTC.

V gene TRBV2 combines with J gene TRBJ1-4, with D unclear. CDR3 length: 14 residues. The ends were cut back, 4 bases at V and 7 bases at J, with 13 bases in the middle. Germline loops: CDR1 SNHLY, CDR2 FYNNEI. DNA for the CDR3: TGTGCCAGCAGTGGCGGGAGGGCGGGTGAAAAACTGTTTTTT. Its protein is CASSGGRAGEKLFF. The whole variable domain, filled in from reference TRBV2 and TRBJ1-4, reads EPEVTQTPSHQVTQMGQEVILRCVPISNHLYFYWYRQILGQKVEFLVSFYNNEISEKSEIFDDQFSVERPDGSNFTLKIRSTKLEDSAMYFCASSGGRAGEKLFFGSGTQLSVL.

This chain joins TRBV6-1 and TRBJ1-3, with a tentative D call TRBD1 (6 bases). The V end was cut by 4 bases, the J end by 5 bases, with 9 bases between. The CDR3 is 13 amino acids. CDR1 is MNHNS, CDR2 SASEGT, per germline. This CDR3 reads CASSGQVRNTIYF. For the CDR3, the DNA is TGTGCCAGCAGTGGACAGGTTCGAAACACCATATATTTT.

The chain uses TRBV2 and TRBJ2-7; D call uncertain. There are 13 residues in the CDR3. Trimming took 1 base from V and 5 from J, leaving 9 bases between them. Germline CDR1 reads SNHLY; CDR2 reads FYNNEI. CDR3 bases: TGTGCCAGCAGTGAAGGTCATTCGGACGAGCAGTACTTC. As protein: CASSEGHSDEQYF.

There are a few counts of this clone. The rearrangement uses TRBV19 and TRBJ1-1, with TRBD1 as a possible D gene (5 bases). The germline CDR1 and CDR2 sequences are LNHDA and SQIVND (reference sequence). V lost 5 bases to trimming and J lost 0 bases, with 7 bases between them. The CDR3 covers 13 residues. The CDR3 region is CASSDSMNTEAFF. The DNA for the CDR3 is TGTGCCAGTAGTGACAGCATGAACACTGAAGCTTTCTTT.

This clone was recorded only once. The chain employs TRBV27 and TRBJ2-1; TRBD2 matches 8 bases. CDR3 length equals 15 residues. J gave up 4 bases and V 0 bases, and 2 bases lay outside the gene matches. From germline, CDR1 is MNHEY and CDR2 SMNVEV (reference sequence). Written as DNA, the CDR3 is TGTGCCAGCAGTTTATCCACGGGAGGGTACAATGAGCAGTTCTTC. Protein: CASSLSTGGYNEQFF.

The chain employs TRBV6-1 and TRBJ2-7; 9 bases fit TRBD2. This CDR3 has 15 residues. Trimming cost V 4 bases and J 4 bases; bases outside gene matches: 8. Per the germline V gene, CDR1 is MNHNS and CDR2 is SASEGT. CDR3 residues: CASSGNSGSKYEQYF. CDR3 nucleotides: TGTGCCAGCAGTGGGAATAGCGGGAGTAAGTACGAGCAGTACTTC.

This clone has only one observation. This chain uses TRBV10-2 with TRBJ1-3; 7 nucleotides line up with TRBD1. The germline V gene encodes CDR1 WSHSY and CDR2 SAAADI. The CDR3 contains 14 residues. With V trimmed by 6 bases and J by 2 bases, 4 bases remained unmatched. The DNA of the CDR3 is TGCGCCAGCAGCGACAGGGAGGCTGGAAACACCATATATTTT. This gives the protein CASSDREAGNTIYF.

The chain combines TRBV30 with TRBJ2-6; TRBD1 might be the D (8 bases). The CDR3 spans 17 residues. V gave up 2 bases and J gave up 0 bases, with 14 bases separating them. CDR1 and CDR2 from the germline V gene are GTSNPN and SVGIG (reference sequence). The CDR3 nucleotides read TGTGCCTGGAGTCTGACAGGGGAGGGCTCTGGGGCCAACGTCCTGACTTTC. Translation gives CAWSLTGEGSGANVLTF.

This chain uses TRBV5-1 with TRBJ2-5; TRBD2 matches at 9 bases. The CDR3 spans 14 residues. V gave up 4 bases and J gave up 3 bases; unmatched junction bases: 4. Germline lookup yields CDR1 SGHRS and CDR2 YFSETQ. The CDR3 DNA reads as TGCGCCAGCAGCGGTTTAGCGGGAGAAGAGACCCAGTACTTC. This translates into CASSGLAGEETQYF.

The chain uses TRBV19 and TRBJ2-5; 7 bases are a match to TRBD2. V was pared by 4 bases and J by 3 bases, with 8 bases of the junction left unmatched. CDR1 and CDR2 from the germline V gene are LNHDA and SQIVND (reference sequence). CDR3 length: 15 residues. In DNA form, the CDR3 reads TGTGCCAGTAGTACCGGGACTACCAGAAAAGAGACCCAGTACTTC. Its translation: CASSTGTTRKETQYF. Combining the CDR3 with reference TRBV19 and TRBJ2-5 gives the whole variable domain DGGITQSPKYLFRKEGQNVTLSCEQNLNHDAMYWYRQDPGQGLRLIYYSQIVNDFQKGDIAEGYSVSREKKESFPLTVTSAQKNPTAFYLCASSTGTTRKETQYFGPGTRLLVL.

V is TRBV5-1 and J is TRBJ2-2, with 9 bases that match TRBD2. Germline trimming cut 0 bases from V and 2 bases from J; bases unmatched to any gene: 8. CDR3 length equals 18 residues. Germline CDR1 SGHRS, CDR2 YFSETQ. The CDR3, as DNA: TGCGCCAGCAGCTTGGGGTCTAGCGGGACCATCAACACCGGGGAGCTGTTTTTT. Translating it yields CASSLGSSGTINTGELFF.

The chain couples TRBV4-2 to TRBJ2-3; a possible D gene is TRBD2 (6 bases). Germline V gene lookup returns CDR1 LGHNA and CDR2 YNFKEQ. V shed 2 bases and J shed 5 bases, with 14 bases lying between them. The CDR3 is made up of 15 amino acids. The CDR3 DNA sequence: TGTGCCAGCAGCCAACCGGGACTGGGGGTAGATACGCAGTATTTT. Protein product: CASSQPGLGVDTQYF.

The rearrangement joins TRBV7-3 to TRBJ2-1; 9 bases match TRBD2. There are 15 residues in the CDR3. The J segment lost 3 bases and the V segment lost 2 bases, leaving 2 bases of the junction unmatched. The germline gives CDR1 SGHTA, CDR2 FQGTGA. The CDR3 DNA reads TGTGCCAGCAGCTTACCACTAGCGGGCTACAATGAGCAGTTCTTC. Residues: CASSLPLAGYNEQFF.

This clone was observed a few times. The chain carries TRBV2 and TRBJ2-6; D not resolved. This CDR3 is 14 amino acids long. Trimming removed 2 bases from V and 7 bases from J, with 9 bases in between. Germline CDR1 and CDR2: SNHLY and FYNNEI. The CDR3 DNA is TGTGCCAGCAGTGAACAGGCCTATGCCAACGTCCTGACTTTC. Amino acids: CASSEQAYANVLTF.

As regards this clone: This may come from a read error, since a much larger clone is one base off. This chain joins TRBV4-1 and TRBJ2-7; perhaps TRBD2 as D (5 bases). Germline V CDR1 and CDR2: MGHRA, YSYEKL. CDR3 length equals 16 residues. With 0 bases removed from V and 1 base from J, the gap between germline ends came to 13 bases. CDR3 sequence reads: CASSQDEEVGSYEQYF. The CDR3 DNA reads as TGCGCCAGCAGCCAAGATGAGGAGGTTGGATCCTACGAGCAGTACTTC.

The rearrangement joins TRBV6-6 to TRBJ1-1, with D unclear. In germline, CDR1 is MNHNY, CDR2 SVGAGI (reference sequence). The CDR3 loop spans 14 amino acids. V lost 2 bases and J lost 4, with 11 bases in between. This CDR3 reads CASSYRISSTEAFF. The CDR3 DNA reads as TGTGCCAGCAGTTACCGCATATCGAGCACTGAAGCTTTCTTT.